Below, one T cell receptor (beta chain) is given with its context. The CDR3 runs 16 residues. The protocol was immunoSEQ multiplex PCR, while the TCRdb copy is restricted to in-frame clones and leaves out a portion. This table has about 250,000 clones, 70% to 90% appearing once. This sample was included in a study of blood T cell repertoires in COVID-19. About the study: The United States, Italy and Spain were the sources of the acute and convalescent COVID-19 samples. PBMCs, B-cell-depleted T cells, or T cells were the source of the cDNA or gDNA that made up the material.

Seattle patients were enrolled during active infection and followed longitudinally. Sequenced sample: peripheral blood. This clonotype was sampled from a woman in her twenties or thirties with COVID-19, enrolled during active disease. V and J are TRBV21-1 and TRBJ2-7; the table's D call, TRBD2, has no DNA check behind it. TRBV21-1 is listed as a pseudogene. CDR3 amino acids: CASSKRGGRGGHEQYF. The CDR3, as DNA: TGTGCCAGCAGCAAAAGGGGGGGCAGGGGAGGTCACGAGCAGTACTTC.